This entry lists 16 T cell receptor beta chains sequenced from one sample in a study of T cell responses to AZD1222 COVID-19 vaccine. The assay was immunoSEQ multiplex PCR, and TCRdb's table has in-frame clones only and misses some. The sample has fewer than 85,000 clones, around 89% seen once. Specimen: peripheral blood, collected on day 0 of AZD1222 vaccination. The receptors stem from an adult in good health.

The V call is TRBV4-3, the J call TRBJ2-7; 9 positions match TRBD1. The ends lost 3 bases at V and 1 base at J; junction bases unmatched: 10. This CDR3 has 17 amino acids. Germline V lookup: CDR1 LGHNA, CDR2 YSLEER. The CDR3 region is CASSHFYPGQGSYEQYF. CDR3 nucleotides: TGCGCCAGCAGCCATTTTTATCCCGGACAGGGGTCCTACGAGCAGTACTTC.

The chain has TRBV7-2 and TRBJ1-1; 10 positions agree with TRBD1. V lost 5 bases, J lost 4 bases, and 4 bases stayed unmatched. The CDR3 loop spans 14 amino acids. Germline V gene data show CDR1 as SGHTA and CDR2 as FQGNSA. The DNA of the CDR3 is TGTGCCAGCAGCCCAGGGACAGGGGCCACTGAAGCTTTCTTT. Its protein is CASSPGTGATEAFF.

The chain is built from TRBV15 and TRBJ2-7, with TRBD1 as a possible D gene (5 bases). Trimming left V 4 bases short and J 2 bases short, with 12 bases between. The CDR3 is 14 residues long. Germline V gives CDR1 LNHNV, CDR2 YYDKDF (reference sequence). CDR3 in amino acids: CATSNIGDPYEQYF. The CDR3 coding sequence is TGTGCCACCAGCAACATAGGGGATCCCTACGAGCAGTACTTC.

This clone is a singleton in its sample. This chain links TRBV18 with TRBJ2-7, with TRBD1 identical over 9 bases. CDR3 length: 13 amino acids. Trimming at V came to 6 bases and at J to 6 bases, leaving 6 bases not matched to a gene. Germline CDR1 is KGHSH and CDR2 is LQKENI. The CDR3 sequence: CASSSGTGTEQYF. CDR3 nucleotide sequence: TGTGCCAGCTCTTCCGGGACAGGGACCGAGCAGTACTTC.

The CDR3 loop is CASSLNAGVHEQYF. The CDR3 DNA is TGTGCCAGCAGCTTAAATGCAGGGGTCCACGAGCAGTACTTC. The rearrangement links TRBV7-6 to TRBJ2-7; tentative D call: TRBD1 (6 bases). The V and J ends lost 2 bases and 5 bases respectively, with 13 bases between them. Per germline, CDR1 SGHVS and CDR2 FNYEAQ. This CDR3 is 14 amino acids long.

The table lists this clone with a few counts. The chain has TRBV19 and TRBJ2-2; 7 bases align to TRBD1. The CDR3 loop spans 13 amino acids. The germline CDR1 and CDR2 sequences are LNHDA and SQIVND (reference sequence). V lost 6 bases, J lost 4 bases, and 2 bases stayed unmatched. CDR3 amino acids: CASRRQGTGELFF. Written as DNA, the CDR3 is TGTGCCAGTAGGAGACAGGGCACCGGGGAGCTGTTTTTT.

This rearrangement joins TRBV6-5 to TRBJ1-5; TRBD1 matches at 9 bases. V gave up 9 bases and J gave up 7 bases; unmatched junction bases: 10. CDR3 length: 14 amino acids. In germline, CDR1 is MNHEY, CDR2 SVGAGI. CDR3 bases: TGTGCCAGGAATGTACAGGGGGCGGGACAGCCCCAGCATTTT. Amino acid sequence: CARNVQGAGQPQHF.

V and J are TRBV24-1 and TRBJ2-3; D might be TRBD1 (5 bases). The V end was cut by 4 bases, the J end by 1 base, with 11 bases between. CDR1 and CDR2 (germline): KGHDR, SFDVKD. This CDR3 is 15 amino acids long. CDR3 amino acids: CATSDDSQGTDTQYF. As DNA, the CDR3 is TGTGCCACCAGTGACGACAGCCAGGGCACAGATACGCAGTATTTT.

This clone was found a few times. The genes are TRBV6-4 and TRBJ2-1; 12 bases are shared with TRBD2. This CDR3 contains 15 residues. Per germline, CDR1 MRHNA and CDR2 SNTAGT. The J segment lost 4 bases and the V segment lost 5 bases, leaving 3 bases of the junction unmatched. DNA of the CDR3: TGTGCCAGCAGTCTCCTAGCGGGAGGGTACAATGAGCAGTTCTTC. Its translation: CASSLLAGGYNEQFF.

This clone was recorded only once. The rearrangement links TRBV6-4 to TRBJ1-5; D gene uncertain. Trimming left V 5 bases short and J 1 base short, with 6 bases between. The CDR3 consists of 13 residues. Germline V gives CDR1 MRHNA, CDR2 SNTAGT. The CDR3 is CASSRRSNQPQHF. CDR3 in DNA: TGTGCCAGCAGTCGACGGAGCAATCAGCCCCAGCATTTT.

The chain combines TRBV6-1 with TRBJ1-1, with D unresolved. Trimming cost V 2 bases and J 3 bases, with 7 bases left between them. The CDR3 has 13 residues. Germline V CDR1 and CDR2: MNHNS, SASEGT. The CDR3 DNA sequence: TGTGCCAGCAGTGAACGTACTCACACTGAAGCTTTCTTT. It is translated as CASSERTHTEAFF.

CDR3 DNA: TGTGCCAGCCCATCATCGGATTGGGCCAAAAACATTCAGTACTTC. Translation: CASPSSDWAKNIQYF. J is TRBJ2-4 and V is TRBV2, with unresolved D. The CDR3 extends over 15 amino acids. CDR1 and CDR2 from the germline V gene are SNHLY and FYNNEI. V lost 8 bases to trimming and J lost 1 base, with 15 bases between them.

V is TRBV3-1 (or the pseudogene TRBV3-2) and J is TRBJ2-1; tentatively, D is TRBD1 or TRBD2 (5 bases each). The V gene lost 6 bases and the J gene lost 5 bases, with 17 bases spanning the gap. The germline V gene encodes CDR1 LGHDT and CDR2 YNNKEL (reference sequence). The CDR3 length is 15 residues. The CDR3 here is CASRPGTSRDNEQFF. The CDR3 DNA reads TGTGCCAGCAGGCCCGGGACCTCGAGGGACAATGAGCAGTTCTTC.

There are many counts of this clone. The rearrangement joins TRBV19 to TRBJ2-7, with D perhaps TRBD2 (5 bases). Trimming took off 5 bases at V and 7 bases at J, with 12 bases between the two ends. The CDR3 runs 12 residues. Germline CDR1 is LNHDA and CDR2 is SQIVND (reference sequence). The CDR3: CASSFLSGEQYF. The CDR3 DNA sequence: TGTGCCAGTAGTTTTCTCTCGGGGGAGCAGTACTTC.

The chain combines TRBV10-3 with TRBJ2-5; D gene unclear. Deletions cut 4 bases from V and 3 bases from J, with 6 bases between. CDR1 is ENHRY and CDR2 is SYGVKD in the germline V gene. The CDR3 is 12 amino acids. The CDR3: CAISGGEETQYF. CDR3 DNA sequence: TGTGCCATCAGTGGTGGAGAAGAGACCCAGTACTTC.

The CDR3 loop is CASSKASSYNEQFF. In nucleotides, the CDR3 is TGTGCCAGCAGCAAAGCGAGCTCCTACAATGAGCAGTTCTTC. V gene TRBV21-1 combines with J gene TRBJ2-1; the table's D call, TRBD2, was not checked against the DNA. TRBV21-1 is assigned pseudogene status. This CDR3 has 14 amino acids.